Below, 2 T cell receptor beta chains from the same sample are listed, as sequenced in a study of PD-L1 blockade in urothelial cancer. The method was immunoSEQ multiplex PCR; TCRdb's version includes in-frame clones alone and lacks a portion of them. The sample consists of tens of thousands of clones, 84% of them appearing once. The time point was: pretreatment peripheral blood. The starting material was PBMCs, obtained around atezolizumab (anti-PD-L1) treatment. The receptors were gathered from a woman in her 70s with urothelial cancer.

This chain joins TRBV9 and TRBJ1-1; D not certain. CDR3 length equals 15 residues. Germline loops: CDR1 SGDLS, CDR2 YYNGEE. V was clipped by 0 bases and J by 1 base, with 10 bases between them. CDR3 sequence: CASSVGGVQNTEAFF. The CDR3 bases are TGTGCCAGCAGCGTAGGAGGTGTGCAGAACACTGAAGCTTTCTTT.

This chain joins TRBV21-1 and TRBJ2-7; the table's D call, TRBD2, was not checked against the DNA. TRBV21-1 corresponds to a pseudogene. This CDR3 has 19 residues. The CDR3 is CASSNLRGTSGLPFYEQYF. The CDR3 DNA reads as TGTGCCAGCAGCAACCTCCGGGGGACTAGCGGGCTACCCTTCTACGAGCAGTACTTC.